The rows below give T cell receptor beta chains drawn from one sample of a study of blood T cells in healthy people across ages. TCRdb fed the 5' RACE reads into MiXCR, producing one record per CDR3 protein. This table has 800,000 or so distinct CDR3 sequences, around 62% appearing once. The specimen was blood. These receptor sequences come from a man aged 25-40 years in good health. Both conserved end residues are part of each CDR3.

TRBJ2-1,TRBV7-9,CASSLGPGHSYNEQFF
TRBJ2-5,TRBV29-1,CSARRGERGDTYGQYF
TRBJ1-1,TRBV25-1,CASSEVGHSNTEAFF
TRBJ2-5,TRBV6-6,CASSYSPRTGLETQYF
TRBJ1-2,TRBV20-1,CSASQGTDGYTF
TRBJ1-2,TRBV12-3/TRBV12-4,CASSISRTGTNYGYTF
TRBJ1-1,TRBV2,CASSARVGNTEAFF
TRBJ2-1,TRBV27,CASGPGNEQFF
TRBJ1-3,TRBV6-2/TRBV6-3,CASSYSSYFGNTIYF
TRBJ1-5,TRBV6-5,CASSYGSDQPQHF
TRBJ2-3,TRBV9,CASSASGGYTDTQYF
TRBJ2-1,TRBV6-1,CAGNSGFSYNEQFF
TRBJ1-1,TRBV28,CASRPGLTNTEAFF
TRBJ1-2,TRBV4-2,CASSQERAGKNYGYTF
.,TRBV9,CASSGRDGPREQYF
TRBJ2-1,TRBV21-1,CASSPRTTLGNEQFF
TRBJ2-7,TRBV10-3,CAISVARGREQYF
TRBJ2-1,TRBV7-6,CASRPTGLRDNEQFF
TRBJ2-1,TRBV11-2,CASSLRLAGVYNEQFF
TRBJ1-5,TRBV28,CAGSPRKREPQHF
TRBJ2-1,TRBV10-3,CAISPRFVSGKYNEQFF
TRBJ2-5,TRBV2,CASRTLRETQYF
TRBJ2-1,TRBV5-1,CASSLGLGPRGLADTLNEQFF